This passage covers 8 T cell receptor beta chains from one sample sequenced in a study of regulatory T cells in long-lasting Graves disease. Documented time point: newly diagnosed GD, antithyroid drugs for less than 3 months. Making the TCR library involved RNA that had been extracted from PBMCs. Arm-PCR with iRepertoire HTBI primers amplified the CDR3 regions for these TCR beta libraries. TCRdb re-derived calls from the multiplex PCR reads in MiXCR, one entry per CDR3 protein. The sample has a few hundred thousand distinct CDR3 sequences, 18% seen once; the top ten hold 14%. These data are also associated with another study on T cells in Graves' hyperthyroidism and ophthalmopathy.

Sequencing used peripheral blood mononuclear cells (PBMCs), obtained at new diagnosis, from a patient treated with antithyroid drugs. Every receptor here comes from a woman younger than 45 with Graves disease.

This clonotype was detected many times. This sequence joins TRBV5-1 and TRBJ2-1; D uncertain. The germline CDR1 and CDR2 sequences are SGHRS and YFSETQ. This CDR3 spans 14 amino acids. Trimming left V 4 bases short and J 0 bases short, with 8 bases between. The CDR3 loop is CASSPPASYNEQFF. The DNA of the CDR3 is TGCGCCAGCAGCCCCCCAGCCTCCTACAATGAGCAGTTCTTC.

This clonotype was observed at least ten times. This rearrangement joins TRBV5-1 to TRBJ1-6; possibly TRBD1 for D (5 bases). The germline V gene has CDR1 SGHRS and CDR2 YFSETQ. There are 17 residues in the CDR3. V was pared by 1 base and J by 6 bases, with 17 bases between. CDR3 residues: CASSLRGYQGGNSPLHF. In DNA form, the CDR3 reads TGCGCCAGCAGCTTGCGTGGGTACCAGGGCGGTAATTCACCCCTCCACTTT.

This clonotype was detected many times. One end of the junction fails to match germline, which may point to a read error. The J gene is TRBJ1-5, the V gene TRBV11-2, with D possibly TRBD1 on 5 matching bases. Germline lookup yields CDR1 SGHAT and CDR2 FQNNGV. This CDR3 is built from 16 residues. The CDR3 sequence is CASSPTRQNSNQPQHF. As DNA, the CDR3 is TGCGCCAGCAGCCCCACTAGACAGAACAGTAATCAGCCCCAGCATTTT.

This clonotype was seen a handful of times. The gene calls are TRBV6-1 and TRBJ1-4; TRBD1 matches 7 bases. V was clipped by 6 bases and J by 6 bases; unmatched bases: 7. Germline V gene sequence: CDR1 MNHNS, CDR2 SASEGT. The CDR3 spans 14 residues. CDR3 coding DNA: TGTGCCAGCAGGGCAGGGGGGGTTGATGAAAAACTGTTTTTT. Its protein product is CASRAGGVDEKLFF.

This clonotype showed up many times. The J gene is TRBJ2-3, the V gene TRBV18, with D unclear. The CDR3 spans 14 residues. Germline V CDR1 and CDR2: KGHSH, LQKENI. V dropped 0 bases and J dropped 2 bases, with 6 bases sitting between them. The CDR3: CASSPPGFTDTQYF. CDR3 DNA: TGTGCCAGCTCACCACCAGGCTTCACAGATACGCAGTATTTT.

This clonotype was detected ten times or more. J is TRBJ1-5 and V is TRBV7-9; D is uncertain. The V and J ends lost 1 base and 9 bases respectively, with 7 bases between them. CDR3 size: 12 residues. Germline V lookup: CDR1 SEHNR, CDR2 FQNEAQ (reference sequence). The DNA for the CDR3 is TGTGCCAGCAGCTTAGACGTTGGGCCCCAGCATTTT. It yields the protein CASSLDVGPQHF.

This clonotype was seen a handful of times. This CDR3 reads CASRTDRGNQPQHF. CDR3 nucleotide sequence: TGTGCCAGTAGGACGGACAGGGGAAATCAGCCCCAGCATTTT. This rearrangement joins TRBV19 to TRBJ1-5; 9 bases match TRBD1. J lost 4 bases, V lost 6 bases, and 4 bases had no gene match. Germline-derived CDR1 and CDR2 are LNHDA and SQIVND (reference sequence). This CDR3 region has 14 residues.

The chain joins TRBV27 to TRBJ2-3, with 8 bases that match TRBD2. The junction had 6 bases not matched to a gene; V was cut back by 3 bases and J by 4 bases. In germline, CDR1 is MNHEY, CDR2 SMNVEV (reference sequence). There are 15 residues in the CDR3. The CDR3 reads CASSFTPGGPDTQYF. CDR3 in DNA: TGTGCCAGCAGTTTTACCCCGGGGGGGCCAGATACGCAGTATTTT.